This T cell receptor (beta chain) was recorded in a study of cytomegalovirus exposure and HLA in healthy donors. Overall study results and limits: Presence/absence results assume similar sequencing depth per donor, which may not hold. Earlier results showed most TCR beta V segments being productive about 90% or about 30% of the time.

The PCR contained 60 Vbeta and 13 Jbeta primers. Sequencing was performed with immunoSEQ multiplex PCR; in TCRdb, only in-frame clones are kept and a portion is missing. The repertoire holds some 130,000 clones, with roughly 82% as singletons. This clone was detected a few times. Its antigen is not identified. The sample consisted of PBMCs. The TCR comes from a male donor in good health and CMV-seropositive.

The chain's CDR3 is CASSIAGQGRGYTF. CDR3 in DNA: TGTGCCAGTAGTATAGCGGGACAGGGGAGAGGCTACACCTTC. V usage is TRBV19 and J usage is TRBJ1-2, with 10 bases lining up with TRBD1. The CDR3 runs 14 residues. J lost 8 bases, V lost 1 base, and 4 bases had no gene match. Germline-derived CDR1 and CDR2 are LNHDA and SQIVND (reference sequence).